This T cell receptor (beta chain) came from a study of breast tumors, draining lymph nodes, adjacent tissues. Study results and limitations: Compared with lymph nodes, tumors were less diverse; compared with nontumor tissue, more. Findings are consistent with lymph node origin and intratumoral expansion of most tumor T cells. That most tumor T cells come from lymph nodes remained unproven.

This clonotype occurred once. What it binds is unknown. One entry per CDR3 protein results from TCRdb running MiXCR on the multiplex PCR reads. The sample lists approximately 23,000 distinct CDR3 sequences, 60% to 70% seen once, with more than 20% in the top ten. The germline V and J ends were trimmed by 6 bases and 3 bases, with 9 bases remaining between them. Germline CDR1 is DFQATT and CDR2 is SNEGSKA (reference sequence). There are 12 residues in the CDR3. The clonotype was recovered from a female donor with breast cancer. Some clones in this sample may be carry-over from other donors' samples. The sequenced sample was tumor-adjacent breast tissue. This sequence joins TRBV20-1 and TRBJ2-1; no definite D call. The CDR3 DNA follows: TGCAGTGCCCCGGATCTCTACAATGAGCAGTTCTTC. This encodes CSAPDLYNEQFF.